One sample yielded the 24 T cell receptor beta chains listed below, sequenced in a study of technical replicates of blood from a handful of donors. TCRdb keeps only in-frame clones here, not all; method: immunoSEQ multiplex PCR. The sample contains about 80,000 clones, 94% of which appear only once. Sequencing was performed on T cells isolated from PBMCs. The receptors stem from a human donor in good health.

This chain uses TRBV6-6 with TRBJ2-7, with 9 bases that match TRBD2. This CDR3 is built from 14 residues. CDR1 MNHNY and CDR2 SVGAGI come from the germline V gene (reference sequence). V trimming: 0 bases; J trimming: 5 bases; junction bases outside the gene matches: 2. The CDR3 here is CASSYSRGRDEQYF. The CDR3 nucleotides are TGTGCCAGCAGTTACTCTCGCGGGAGGGACGAGCAGTACTTC.

The V call is TRBV28, the J call TRBJ1-5, with a tentative D call TRBD1 (6 bases). There are 14 residues in the CDR3. The germline gives CDR1 MDHEN, CDR2 SYDVKM. V shed 3 bases and J shed 5 bases, with 11 bases lying between them. The CDR3 DNA is TGTGCCAGCAGTTTCCCGGACAGATATCAGCCCCAGCATTTT. Protein product: CASSFPDRYQPQHF.

The chain links TRBV4-1 to TRBJ2-2; perhaps TRBD1 as D (5 bases). Germline CDR1 MGHRA, CDR2 YSYEKL. V was trimmed by 3 bases and J by 5 bases, leaving 19 bases between them. CDR3 length: 17 amino acids. CDR3 in DNA: TGCGCCAGCAGCCATCAGTATCGAAGGGGTGATACCGGGGAGCTGTTTTTT. It codes for CASSHQYRRGDTGELFF.

The chain carries TRBV27 and TRBJ1-1, with D uncertain. CDR3 size: 13 residues. The V end was cut by 2 bases, the J end by 11 bases, with 15 bases between. Per the germline V gene, CDR1 is MNHEY and CDR2 is SMNVEV (reference sequence). This CDR3 is CASSLGAGWMAFF. Written as DNA, the CDR3 is TGTGCCAGCAGTTTAGGTGCGGGGTGGATGGCTTTCTTT.

This clone occurred once. The chain joins TRBV18 to TRBJ2-5, with no clear D. This CDR3 is built from 13 residues. The germline V gene has CDR1 KGHSH and CDR2 LQKENI. Trimming removed 3 bases at V and 1 base at J, with 6 bases between. DNA of the CDR3: TGTGCCAGCTCACCTAGTGGCCAAGAGACCCAGTACTTC. This gives the protein CASSPSGQETQYF.

This sequence joins TRBV29-1 and TRBJ2-1; 10 bases match TRBD2. Germline trimming cut 5 bases from V and 3 bases from J; bases unmatched to any gene: 4. The length of the CDR3 is 14 residues. Germline V lookup: CDR1 SQVTM, CDR2 ANQGSEA. The CDR3 DNA reads TGCAGCGTTTTTGGACTAGCGGACTACAATGAGCAGTTCTTC. As protein: CSVFGLADYNEQFF.

The J gene is TRBJ2-1, the V gene TRBV10-2; 14 bases line up with TRBD2. The CDR3 totals 14 residues. Germline values: CDR1 WSHSY, CDR2 SAAADI. J gave up 10 bases and V 6 bases, and 5 bases lay outside the gene matches. CDR3 sequence: CASRPGLAGDEQFF. The CDR3 nucleotides read TGCGCCAGCAGACCGGGACTAGCGGGAGACGAGCAGTTCTTC.

The V and J genes are TRBV30 and TRBJ2-1; weak D call: TRBD2 (5 bases). Germline V lookup: CDR1 GTSNPN, CDR2 SVGIG (reference sequence). This CDR3 region has 14 residues. Trimming left V 1 base short and J 5 bases short, with 12 bases between. For the CDR3, the DNA is TGTGCCTGGAGTGAGAGGGCGGCCCACAATGAGCAGTTCTTC. This translates into CAWSERAAHNEQFF.

The chain carries TRBV19 and TRBJ2-7; a possible D gene is TRBD1 (5 bases). The CDR3 loop spans 12 amino acids. Germline assignment: CDR1 LNHDA and CDR2 SQIVND (reference sequence). Trimming cost V 10 bases and J 2 bases, with 12 bases left between them. DNA of the CDR3: TGTGCCACCAGGGATCCAACCTACGAGCAGTACTTC. Translated, it gives CATRDPTYEQYF.

The V gene is TRBV7-9, the J gene TRBJ2-7; TRBD2 aligns across 7 bases. The CDR3 is 13 residues long. V shed 3 bases, J shed 5 bases, and the junction held 4 bases outside the gene matches. CDR1 is SEHNR, CDR2 FQNEAQ, per germline (reference sequence). The CDR3 protein is CASSFLGRDEQYF. As DNA, the CDR3 is TGTGCCAGCAGCTTTTTGGGGAGGGACGAGCAGTACTTC.

J is TRBJ2-3 and V is TRBV7-9, with 9 bases lining up with TRBD1. The CDR3 totals 13 residues. V lost 8 bases and J lost 1; bases outside the gene matches: 1. Germline V gives CDR1 SEHNR, CDR2 FQNEAQ (reference sequence). The chain's CDR3 is CASRDRGTDTQYF. As DNA, the CDR3 is TGTGCCAGCCGGGACAGGGGCACAGATACGCAGTATTTT.

The J gene is TRBJ2-1, the V gene TRBV28, with D possibly being TRBD1 (6 bases). V shed 4 bases and J shed 2 bases, with 12 bases lying between them. Germline CDR1 reads MDHEN; CDR2 reads SYDVKM. The CDR3 has 15 residues. CDR3 region: CASSSDTGPYNEQFF. For the CDR3, the DNA is TGTGCCAGCAGTTCCGATACAGGGCCCTACAATGAGCAGTTCTTC.

This clone was found once. This chain links TRBV9 with TRBJ2-1, with 7 bases fitting TRBD1. The ends lost 0 bases at V and 3 bases at J; junction bases unmatched: 0. The CDR3 is made up of 14 amino acids. The germline V gene has CDR1 SGDLS and CDR2 YYNGEE. The CDR3 region has the DNA TGTGCCAGCAGCGTAGGGGACAGCTACAATGAGCAGTTCTTC. This encodes CASSVGDSYNEQFF.

The genes are TRBV2 and TRBJ2-3; D not certain. This CDR3 is 13 amino acids long. CDR1 is SNHLY, CDR2 FYNNEI, per germline. V was cut by 4 bases and J by 4 bases, with 9 bases left in between. The CDR3 DNA follows: TGTGCCAGCAGTGCCTCTAGGTCAGATACGCAGTATTTT. It is translated as CASSASRSDTQYF.

The rearrangement uses TRBV6-6 and TRBJ1-2; D not resolved. CDR3 length: 14 residues. V lost 5 bases to trimming and J lost 7 bases, with 17 bases between them. Germline assignment: CDR1 MNHNY and CDR2 SVGAGI (reference sequence). CDR3 in DNA: TGTGCCAGCAGTCCTCAGACGGGAATTGGTGGCTACACCTTC. This sequence encodes CASSPQTGIGGYTF.

The V and J genes are TRBV9 and TRBJ1-3, with D hard to call. The CDR3 runs to 17 residues. The germline V gene has CDR1 SGDLS and CDR2 YYNGEE. V was clipped by 2 bases and J by 0 bases, with 15 bases between them. This CDR3 reads CASSVYLLNPSGNTIYF. In DNA, the CDR3 is TGTGCCAGCAGCGTCTATTTGCTTAACCCCTCTGGAAACACCATATATTTT.

CDR3 sequence: CASSESQLSSSYNEQFF. CDR3 DNA sequence: TGCGCCAGCAGTGAGTCACAACTATCGAGCTCCTACAATGAGCAGTTCTTC. V is TRBV10-2 and J is TRBJ2-1; D is undetermined. The CDR3 is 17 amino acids. The V end lost 0 bases, the J end lost 0 bases, and 12 bases lay between the germline ends. Germline V gene lookup returns CDR1 WSHSY and CDR2 SAAADI.

This sequence joins TRBV29-1 and TRBJ2-3; no firm D call. The V and J ends lost 6 bases and 2 bases respectively, with 9 bases between them. This CDR3 comprises 12 residues. Germline V gene data show CDR1 as SQVTM and CDR2 as ANQGSEA. CDR3 protein: CSVRTITDTQYF. CDR3 in DNA: TGCAGCGTGAGAACTATCACAGATACGCAGTATTTT.

The gene calls are TRBV7-3 and TRBJ2-7; D is undetermined. The germline CDR1 and CDR2 sequences are SGHTA and FQGTGA. The CDR3 consists of 14 residues. Trimming stripped 5 bases from V and 4 bases from J, with 15 bases between. The CDR3 nucleotides are TGTGCCAGCAGCCTACTGGGCATTGGATACGAGCAGTACTTC. It translates to CASSLLGIGYEQYF.

The chain combines TRBV10-1 with TRBJ2-7, with 12 bases aligning to TRBD2. Unmatched junction bases numbered 1, after V lost 3 bases and J lost 4 bases. The germline gives CDR1 WNHNN, CDR2 SYGVQD (reference sequence). This CDR3 spans 14 amino acids. The CDR3 sequence is CASSEGLAGYEQYF. In nucleotides, the CDR3 is TGCGCCAGCAGTGAAGGACTAGCGGGATACGAGCAGTACTTC.

V and J are TRBV7-2 and TRBJ1-5, with TRBD1 identical over 9 bases. The CDR3 covers 18 residues. The ends lost 0 bases at V and 7 bases at J; junction bases unmatched: 13. Germline V gene data show CDR1 as SGHTA and CDR2 as FQGNSA. This chain's CDR3 is CASSLALGTGHLRQPQHF. Here the CDR3 DNA reads TGTGCCAGCAGCTTAGCGCTGGGGACAGGGCATCTTAGGCAGCCCCAGCATTTT.

The chain joins TRBV7-9 to TRBJ2-1, with a tentative D call TRBD2 (5 bases). Trimming removed 4 bases at V and 8 bases at J, with 18 bases between. The CDR3 covers 15 residues. CDR1 and CDR2 from the germline V gene are SEHNR and FQNEAQ (reference sequence). CDR3 DNA: TGTGCCAGCAGCTCTCTCATAGGAGGAAGTGATGAGCAGTTCTTC. Encoded protein: CASSSLIGGSDEQFF.

J is TRBJ2-2 and V is TRBV9; TRBD2 is a possible D gene (6 bases). The ends were cut back, 4 bases at V and 6 bases at J, with 16 bases in the middle. CDR1 is SGDLS, CDR2 YYNGEE, per germline. This CDR3 is 15 amino acids long. CDR3 region: CASSPWGESAGELFF. CDR3 sequence (DNA): TGTGCCAGCAGCCCGTGGGGGGAATCCGCCGGGGAGCTGTTTTTT.

The chain is built from TRBV6-5 and TRBJ2-1; D perhaps matches TRBD1 (5 bases). Per germline, CDR1 MNHEY and CDR2 SVGAGI. This CDR3 has 15 residues. Trimming left V 0 bases short and J 2 bases short, with 8 bases between. This CDR3 is CASSYSGVPYNEQFF. CDR3 DNA: TGTGCCAGCAGTTACTCAGGGGTCCCCTACAATGAGCAGTTCTTC.